This T cell receptor beta chain was retrieved from a study of identical twins. This CDR3 region has 24 residues. The germline V and J ends were trimmed by 3 bases and 0 bases, with 37 bases remaining between them. MiXCR, run by TCRdb on the 5' RACE reads, gives a single entry per CDR3 protein. The table has about 530,000 distinct CDR3 sequences, approximately 20% seen once. This clonotype was observed a few times. This sample was shared with a second study, whose subject was yellow fever vaccine responses in identical twins.

This chain joins TRBV7-1 and TRBJ2-3; the D gene could be TRBD1 or TRBD2 (5 bases each). TRBV7-1 is placed among ORFs of uncertain function. This sequence originates from a woman between 18 and 30 years old in good health. The sample comprised CD4+ T cells sorted from blood. CDR3 region: CASSSPLAAPRGAHDTASTDTQYF. The CDR3 DNA sequence: TGTGCCAGCAGCTCCCCCCTAGCAGCTCCCCGTGGGGCACACGACACCGCTAGCACAGATACGCAGTATTTT.